This T cell receptor (beta chain) was recovered during a study of blood T cell repertoires in COVID-19. Libraries were prepared by immunoSEQ multiplex PCR; TCRdb keeps only in-frame clonotypes and omits some of them. The sample has 85,000 to 90,000 clones; 91% are singletons. The CDR3 spans 16 residues. Germline V gene sequence: CDR1 SGDLS, CDR2 YYNGEE. V shed 4 bases and J 1 base; nucleotides not matched to a gene: 9. Sequenced sample: peripheral blood. This receptor was taken from a human donor with active COVID-19. The donor label of this sample is uncertain. The V call is TRBV9, the J call TRBJ2-5, with 8 bases fitting TRBD1. The CDR3 DNA reads as TGTGCCAGCAGCCCGCTAGGGACAGGAGGCCAAGAGACCCAGTACTTC. Amino acids: CASSPLGTGGQETQYF.